Each of the 31 T cell receptor beta chains below was sequenced from the same sample in a study of T cell repertoires in cytomegalovirus infection. From the reads, TCRdb called clonotypes with MiXCR, one entry per CDR3 protein. The data show about 530,000 distinct CDR3 sequences, roughly 29% seen once. Sequenced material: PBMCs. The receptors here all came from a human donor in good health (CMV status not recorded). Some clones in this sample may be carry-over from other donors' samples.

The chain joins TRBV15 to TRBJ1-1; unclear D gene. V was cut by 5 bases and J by 0 bases, with 10 bases left in between. This CDR3 region has 14 residues. CDR1 is LNHNV and CDR2 is YYDKDF in the germline V gene (reference sequence). CDR3 in amino acids: CATSGSRVNTEAFF. The CDR3 DNA reads TGTGCCACCAGCGGTTCTCGGGTGAACACTGAAGCTTTCTTT.

This clonotype was observed a few times. The chain uses TRBV7-9 and TRBJ2-5; 8 bases match TRBD1. The length of the CDR3 is 17 residues. J gave up 4 bases and V 4 bases, and 14 bases lay outside the gene matches. The V gene's germline CDR1 is SEHNR and CDR2 FQNEAQ (reference sequence). This CDR3 is CASSSHRGALTLETQYF. The CDR3 nucleotides read TGTGCCAGCAGCTCACACAGGGGGGCCCTGACTTTAGAGACCCAGTACTTC.

The J gene is TRBJ1-1, the V gene TRBV9; 10 positions agree with TRBD1. Germline CDR1 reads SGDLS; CDR2 reads YYNGEE. Trimming cost V 4 bases and J 3 bases; bases outside gene matches: 12. The CDR3 covers 17 residues. Here the CDR3 DNA reads TGTGCCAGCAGCCGATGGACAGGGGGAAAGGAGGACACTGAAGCTTTCTTT. Translating gives CASSRWTGGKEDTEAFF.

There are many counts of this clonotype. The rearrangement uses TRBV7-8 and TRBJ1-5, with TRBD1 matching over 8 bases. With V trimmed by 2 bases and J by 4 bases, 4 bases remained unmatched. The CDR3 contains 15 residues. Germline CDR1 SGHVS, CDR2 FQNEAQ. The DNA for the CDR3 is TGTGCCAGCAGCTTAAACAGGGGGAAAAATCAGCCCCAGCATTTT. Its protein product is CASSLNRGKNQPQHF.

The chain uses TRBV5-1 and TRBJ2-3, with D possibly TRBD1 on 9 matching bases. V lost 4 bases, J lost 3 bases, and 24 bases lay in between. This CDR3 is 18 amino acids long. Germline CDR1 is SGHRS and CDR2 is YFSETQ. The DNA of the CDR3 is TGCGCCAGCAGCAGCGGACAGGGGACTAGTCTAGGGACAGATACGCAGTATTTT. Protein: CASSSGQGTSLGTDTQYF.

This clonotype is medium-sized (0.01 to 0.1%) within its sample. The rearrangement uses TRBV7-8 and TRBJ2-3, with 8 nucleotides matching TRBD2. Germline values: CDR1 SGHVS, CDR2 FQNEAQ. The CDR3 sequence is 14 residues long. Unmatched junction bases numbered 7, after V lost 5 bases and J lost 6 bases. The CDR3 nucleotides are TGTGCCAGCAGCGACAGCGGGGGCATGGATACGCAGTATTTT. Translating it yields CASSDSGGMDTQYF.

This clonotype was seen many times. The chain links TRBV7-8 to TRBJ2-5; 10 bases map to TRBD2. Looked up from germline, CDR1 is SGHVS and CDR2 is FQNEAQ. This CDR3 region has 15 residues. Germline trimming cut 3 bases from V and 5 bases from J; bases unmatched to any gene: 6. This CDR3 reads CASSFLAGVGETQYF. The DNA of the CDR3 is TGTGCCAGCAGCTTCCTAGCGGGAGTGGGTGAGACCCAGTACTTC. Based on the CDR3 plus reference TRBV7-8 and TRBJ2-5, the full variable domain is GAGVSQSPRYKVAKRGQDVALRCDPISGHVSLFWYQQALGQGPEFLTYFQNEAQLDKSGLPSDRFFAERPEGSVSTLKIQRTQQEDSAVYLCASSFLAGVGETQYFGPGTRLLVL.

The sample holds many counts of this clonotype. The V call is TRBV7-6, the J call TRBJ2-7; 9 positions match TRBD1. Germline CDR1 and CDR2: SGHVS and FNYEAQ. V was pared by 4 bases and J by 6 bases, with 7 bases of the junction left unmatched. The CDR3 has 14 residues. The CDR3 loop reads CASSSGTGYGEQYF. The CDR3 region has the DNA TGTGCCAGCAGCTCCGGGACAGGGTACGGCGAGCAGTACTTC.

This clonotype has ten or more counts. The V and J genes are TRBV7-2 and TRBJ2-2, with D unresolved. V was cut by 1 base and J by 4 bases, with 13 bases left in between. CDR1 SGHTA and CDR2 FQGNSA come from the germline V gene. CDR3 size: 16 residues. Here the CDR3 DNA reads TGTGCCAGCAGCTTAGTGGTTCACCCACGCACCGGGGAGCTGTTTTTT. This gives the protein CASSLVVHPRTGELFF. Full variable domain (missing parts from reference TRBV7-2 and TRBJ2-2): GAGVSQSPSNKVTEKGKDVELRCDPISGHTALYWYRQSLGQGLEFLIYFQGNSAPDKSGLPSDRFSAERTGGSVSTLTIQRTQQEDSAVYLCASSLVVHPRTGELFFGEGSRLTVL.

This clonotype was seen more than once but under ten times. The gene calls are TRBV29-1 and TRBJ1-1; TRBD1 matches 11 bases. Trimming removed 5 bases from V and 6 bases from J; junction bases left unmatched: 5. This CDR3 contains 13 residues. Germline lookup yields CDR1 SQVTM and CDR2 ANQGSEA. As DNA, the CDR3 is TGCAGCGTTAAGGGACAGGGGGAATCTGAAGCTTTCTTT. Its translation: CSVKGQGESEAFF.

The chain couples TRBV5-4 to TRBJ1-1; D is ambiguous. Deletions cut 7 bases from V and 1 base from J, with 8 bases between. From germline, CDR1 is SGHNT and CDR2 YYREEE (reference sequence). The CDR3 length is 12 residues. CDR3 in amino acids: CASASPNTEAFF. The DNA of the CDR3 is TGTGCCAGCGCCTCCCCGAACACTGAAGCTTTCTTT.

The V call is TRBV4-2, the J call TRBJ2-7; no firm D call. The V gene lost 1 base and the J gene lost 0 bases, with 7 bases spanning the gap. CDR1 and CDR2 (germline): LGHNA, YNFKEQ. The CDR3 sequence is 14 residues long. CDR3 sequence: CASSQAPISYEQYF. CDR3 coding DNA: TGTGCCAGCAGCCAAGCTCCAATCTCCTACGAGCAGTACTTC.

This clonotype was recorded once. The chain couples TRBV12-3 or TRBV12-4 to TRBJ1-2, with 7 bases identical to TRBD1. The CDR3 is made up of 13 amino acids. With 6 bases clipped from V and 5 bases from J, the junction kept 6 bases outside the gene matches. This chain's CDR3 is CASRVQGTYGYTF. The CDR3 nucleotides read TGTGCCAGCAGGGTACAGGGGACGTATGGCTACACCTTC.

The chain carries TRBV4-1 and TRBJ1-3; tentatively, D is TRBD1 (6 bases). The CDR3 extends over 14 amino acids. V shed 4 bases and J shed 4 bases, with 11 bases lying between them. Germline CDR1 reads MGHRA; CDR2 reads YSYEKL. CDR3 DNA sequence: TGCGCCAGCAGCCCGGCAGGGGTGGGAAACACCATATATTTT. It is translated as CASSPAGVGNTIYF.

This clonotype was picked up many times. This chain uses TRBV19 with TRBJ2-3; D may be TRBD2 (5 bases). CDR1 LNHDA and CDR2 SQIVND come from the germline V gene (reference sequence). Trimming cost V 5 bases and J 7 bases, with 25 bases left between them. The CDR3 has 17 residues. The CDR3 sequence: CASSFPPGSRLRHTQYF. CDR3 nucleotide sequence: TGTGCCAGTAGTTTTCCCCCGGGATCCCGCCTCAGGCATACGCAGTATTTT.

The chain combines TRBV30 with TRBJ2-1, with D hard to call. This CDR3 region has 11 residues. The germline V gene encodes CDR1 GTSNPN and CDR2 SVGIG (reference sequence). In DNA form, the CDR3 reads TGTTCACTGGAGTGGGGTAATGAGCAGTTCTTC. Amino acids: CSLEWGNEQFF.

The rearrangement links TRBV27 to TRBJ1-4, with TRBD1 as a possible D gene (6 bases). Germline loops: CDR1 MNHEY, CDR2 SMNVEV (reference sequence). CDR3 length equals 14 residues. V lost 1 base, J lost 8 bases, and 11 bases lay in between. The CDR3 DNA sequence: TGTGCCAGCAGTTTATTGTACAGGGAGGAAAAACTGTTTTTT. Amino acid sequence: CASSLLYREEKLFF.

V is TRBV7-3 and J is TRBJ2-2; possibly TRBD1 for D (6 bases). This CDR3 contains 14 residues. Trimming shortened V by 5 bases and J by 4 bases, and 11 bases separated the two germline ends. Germline lookup yields CDR1 SGHTA and CDR2 FQGTGA. For the CDR3, the DNA is TGTGCCAGCAGCCCCCCGGACAGCACCGGGGAGCTGTTTTTT. It codes for CASSPPDSTGELFF.

V is TRBV11-3 and J is TRBJ1-6; the D gene is possibly TRBD1 (6 bases). The V end lost 6 bases, the J end lost 9 bases, and 12 bases lay between the germline ends. There are 13 residues in the CDR3. The germline V gene has CDR1 SGHNT and CDR2 YENEEA. In DNA form, the CDR3 reads TGTGCCAGCAGAAACAGGGATGCTTCACCCCTCCACTTT. Amino acid sequence: CASRNRDASPLHF.

The V gene is TRBV10-3, the J gene TRBJ2-2; no clear D gene. The V end lost 4 bases, the J end lost 1 base, and 10 bases lay between the germline ends. This CDR3 comprises 15 residues. Germline values: CDR1 ENHRY, CDR2 SYGVKD. The CDR3 bases are TGTGCCATCAGTGGAAGGTTGGTGAACACCGGGGAGCTGTTTTTT. Amino acid sequence: CAISGRLVNTGELFF.

The V and J genes are TRBV24-1 and TRBJ2-1, with D possibly being TRBD1 (5 bases). Trimming stripped 2 bases from V and 1 base from J, with 14 bases between. Germline V gene sequence: CDR1 KGHDR, CDR2 SFDVKD. The CDR3 consists of 17 residues. Here the CDR3 reads CATSDSTFGHSYNEQFF. The CDR3 DNA reads TGTGCCACCAGTGATTCGACCTTTGGACATTCCTACAATGAGCAGTTCTTC.

CDR3 sequence (DNA): TGTGCCAGCAGTTCCCAGGGACCTGGCAATGAGCAGTTCTTC. It codes for CASSSQGPGNEQFF. The J gene is TRBJ2-1, the V gene TRBV25-1; tentatively, D is TRBD1 or TRBD2 (5 bases each). CDR3 length: 14 amino acids. V shed 5 bases and J shed 6 bases, with 14 bases lying between them. Germline CDR1 and CDR2: MGHDK and SYGVNS.

The genes are TRBV20-1 and TRBJ2-2; D unresolved. The V and J ends lost 5 bases and 1 base respectively, with 5 bases between them. CDR1 DFQATT and CDR2 SNEGSKA come from the germline V gene (reference sequence). The CDR3 consists of 12 residues. The CDR3 sequence: CSASKNTGELFF. CDR3 nucleotides: TGCAGTGCTTCCAAGAACACCGGGGAGCTGTTTTTT.

The chain links TRBV12-3 or TRBV12-4 to TRBJ1-5; D is perhaps TRBD1 (5 bases). This CDR3 is built from 15 residues. V dropped 6 bases and J dropped 0 bases, with 12 bases sitting between them. CDR3 in amino acids: CASSYTGNSNQPQHF. CDR3 nucleotide sequence: TGTGCCAGCAGCTATACAGGAAATAGCAATCAGCCCCAGCATTTT.

The chain has TRBV19 and TRBJ1-6; no reliable D call. This CDR3 is 11 amino acids long. From germline, CDR1 is LNHDA and CDR2 SQIVND (reference sequence). The V gene lost 11 bases and the J gene lost 9 bases, with 11 bases spanning the gap. The CDR3 nucleotides read TGTGCCTCGAAAGGGCGTTCACCCCTCCACTTT. This sequence encodes CASKGRSPLHF.

This clonotype was detected a few times. The V call is TRBV6-6, the J call TRBJ2-5; D tentatively fits TRBD1 or TRBD2 (5 bases each). Per germline, CDR1 MNHNY and CDR2 SVGAGI (reference sequence). Trimming left V 6 bases short and J 2 bases short, with 13 bases between. The CDR3 loop spans 14 amino acids. Here the CDR3 reads CASSSGTPQETQYF. Here the CDR3 DNA reads TGTGCCAGCAGCTCCGGGACGCCTCAAGAGACCCAGTACTTC.

In this sample, this clonotype turned up a few times. The chain has TRBV7-9 and TRBJ2-1, with D perhaps matching TRBD1 or TRBD2 (5 bases each). Germline loops: CDR1 SEHNR, CDR2 FQNEAQ (reference sequence). The CDR3 spans 15 residues. V was shortened by 3 bases and J by 3 bases, with 12 bases between the two germline ends. The CDR3 here is CASSFRDGVYNEQFF. CDR3 DNA sequence: TGTGCCAGCAGCTTTAGGGACGGGGTCTACAATGAGCAGTTCTTC.

This clonotype was seen just once. The chain links TRBV20-1 to TRBJ2-1; either TRBD1 or TRBD2 may fit D (6 bases each). The V end lost 2 bases, the J end lost 9 bases, and 20 bases lay between the germline ends. Germline lookup yields CDR1 DFQATT and CDR2 SNEGSKA (reference sequence). The CDR3 extends over 15 amino acids. Here the CDR3 reads CSARKDGHKGGEQFF. CDR3 DNA sequence: TGCAGTGCTAGAAAAGACGGGCACAAGGGGGGTGAGCAGTTCTTC.

This clonotype turned up a few times. The chain employs TRBV12-5 and TRBJ2-2; 7 bases are a match to TRBD1. The CDR3 runs 17 residues. The germline CDR1 and CDR2 sequences are LGHNT and FRNRAP. Trimming at V came to 5 bases and at J to 4 bases, leaving 13 bases not matched to a gene. The chain's CDR3 is CASGVPRDSSGTGELFF. Here the CDR3 DNA reads TGTGCTAGTGGTGTTCCCCGGGACAGCTCAGGCACCGGGGAGCTGTTTTTT.

The V call is TRBV7-8, the J call TRBJ2-3; tentatively, D is TRBD2 (5 bases). Trimming left V 5 bases short and J 4 bases short, with 13 bases between. The germline V gene encodes CDR1 SGHVS and CDR2 FQNEAQ. The CDR3 loop spans 14 amino acids. The CDR3 nucleotides are TGTGCCAGCAGCCCGTCGCTGGACTCAGATACGCAGTATTTT. Translating gives CASSPSLDSDTQYF. Variable domain in full (rest from reference TRBV7-8 and TRBJ2-3): GAGVSQSPRYKVAKRGQDVALRCDPISGHVSLFWYQQALGQGPEFLTYFQNEAQLDKSGLPSDRFFAERPEGSVSTLKIQRTQQEDSAVYLCASSPSLDSDTQYFGPGTRLTVL.

This clonotype was observed many times. The rearrangement uses TRBV4-1 and TRBJ2-3; possible D gene TRBD1, 6 bases. Between the trimmed V and J ends, which lost 4 bases and 4 bases, there was a span of 18 bases. The germline CDR1 and CDR2 sequences are MGHRA and YSYEKL. CDR3 length: 16 amino acids. The CDR3 DNA reads as TGCGCCAGCAGCCCCCGTGGCCAGGGGCTCGCAGATACGCAGTATTTT. Its protein is CASSPRGQGLADTQYF.